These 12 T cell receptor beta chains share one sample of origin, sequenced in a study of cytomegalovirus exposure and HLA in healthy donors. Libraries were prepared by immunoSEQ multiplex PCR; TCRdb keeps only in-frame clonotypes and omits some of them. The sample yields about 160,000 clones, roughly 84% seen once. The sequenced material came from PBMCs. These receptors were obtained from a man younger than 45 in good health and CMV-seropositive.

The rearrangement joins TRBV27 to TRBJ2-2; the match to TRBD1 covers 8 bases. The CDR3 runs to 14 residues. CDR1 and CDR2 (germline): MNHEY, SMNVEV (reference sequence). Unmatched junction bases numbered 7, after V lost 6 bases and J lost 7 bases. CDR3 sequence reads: CASRNQGADGELFF. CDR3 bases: TGTGCCAGCAGAAACCAGGGGGCGGACGGGGAGCTGTTTTTT.

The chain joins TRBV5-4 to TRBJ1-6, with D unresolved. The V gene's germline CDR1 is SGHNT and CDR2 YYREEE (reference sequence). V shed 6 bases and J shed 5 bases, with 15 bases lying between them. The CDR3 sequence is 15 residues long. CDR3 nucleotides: TGTGCCAGCACCAGAGATCTGGAGGATAATTCACCCCTCCACTTT. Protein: CASTRDLEDNSPLHF. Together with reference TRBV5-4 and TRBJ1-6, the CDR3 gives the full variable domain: ETGVTQSPTHLIKTRGQQVTLRCSSQSGHNTVSWYQQALGQGPQFIFQYYREEENGRGNFPPRFSGLQFPNYSSELNVNALELDDSALYLCASTRDLEDNSPLHFGNGTRLTVT.

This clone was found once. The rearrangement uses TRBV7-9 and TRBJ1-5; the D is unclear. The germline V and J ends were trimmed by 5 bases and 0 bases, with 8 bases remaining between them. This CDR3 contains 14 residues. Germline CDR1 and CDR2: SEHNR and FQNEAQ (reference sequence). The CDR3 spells CASSGEISNQPQHF. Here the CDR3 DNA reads TGTGCCAGCAGCGGAGAGATTAGCAATCAGCCCCAGCATTTT.

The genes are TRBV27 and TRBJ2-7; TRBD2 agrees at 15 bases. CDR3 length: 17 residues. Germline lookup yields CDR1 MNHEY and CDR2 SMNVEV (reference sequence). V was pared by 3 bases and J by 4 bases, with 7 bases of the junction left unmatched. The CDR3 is CASSLIGTSGGKYEQYF. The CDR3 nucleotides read TGTGCCAGCAGTTTGATAGGGACTAGCGGGGGGAAATACGAGCAGTACTTC.

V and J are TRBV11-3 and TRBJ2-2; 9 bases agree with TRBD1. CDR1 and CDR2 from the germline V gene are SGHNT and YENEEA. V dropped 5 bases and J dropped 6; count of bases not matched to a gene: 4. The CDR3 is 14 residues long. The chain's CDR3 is CASSLRQGAGELFF. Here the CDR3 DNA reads TGTGCCAGCAGCCTAAGACAGGGGGCCGGGGAGCTGTTTTTT.

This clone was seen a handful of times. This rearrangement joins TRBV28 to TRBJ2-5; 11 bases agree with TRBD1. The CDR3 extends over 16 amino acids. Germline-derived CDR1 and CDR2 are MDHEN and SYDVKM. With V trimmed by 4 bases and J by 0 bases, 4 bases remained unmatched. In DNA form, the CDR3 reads TGTGCCAGCAGTTCTGGGACAGGGGGAAACCAAGAGACCCAGTACTTC. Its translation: CASSSGTGGNQETQYF.

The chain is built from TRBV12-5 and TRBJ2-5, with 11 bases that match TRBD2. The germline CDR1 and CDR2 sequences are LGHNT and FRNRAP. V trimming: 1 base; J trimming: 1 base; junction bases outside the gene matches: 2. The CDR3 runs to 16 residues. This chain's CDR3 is CASGLGLAGGQETQYF. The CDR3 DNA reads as TGTGCTAGTGGTTTGGGGCTAGCGGGGGGCCAAGAGACCCAGTACTTC.

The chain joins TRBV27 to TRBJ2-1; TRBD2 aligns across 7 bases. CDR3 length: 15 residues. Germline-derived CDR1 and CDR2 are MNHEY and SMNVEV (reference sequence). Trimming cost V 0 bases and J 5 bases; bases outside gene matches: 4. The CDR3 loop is CASSLSLAAHNEQFF. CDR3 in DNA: TGTGCCAGCAGTTTATCCCTAGCGGCCCACAATGAGCAGTTCTTC.

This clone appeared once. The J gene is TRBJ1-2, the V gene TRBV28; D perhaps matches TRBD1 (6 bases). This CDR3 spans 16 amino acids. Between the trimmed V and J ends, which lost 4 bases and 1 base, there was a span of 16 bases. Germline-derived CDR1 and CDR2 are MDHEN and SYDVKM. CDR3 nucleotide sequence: TGTGCCAGCAGTTCCCCGGGAACAGGGCTTAACTATGGCTACACCTTC. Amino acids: CASSSPGTGLNYGYTF.

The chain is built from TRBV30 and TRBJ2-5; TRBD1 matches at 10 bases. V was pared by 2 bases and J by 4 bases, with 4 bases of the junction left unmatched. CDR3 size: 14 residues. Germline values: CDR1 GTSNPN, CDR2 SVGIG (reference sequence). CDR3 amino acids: CAWSPGTGVETQYF. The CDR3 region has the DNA TGTGCCTGGAGTCCCGGGACAGGGGTAGAGACCCAGTACTTC.

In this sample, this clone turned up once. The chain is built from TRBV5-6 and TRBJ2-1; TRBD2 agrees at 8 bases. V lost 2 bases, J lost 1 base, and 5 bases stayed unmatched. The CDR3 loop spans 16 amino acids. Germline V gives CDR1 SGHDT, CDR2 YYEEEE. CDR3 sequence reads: CASSLGSGKSYNEQFF. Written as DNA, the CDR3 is TGTGCCAGCAGCTTAGGTAGCGGGAAGTCCTACAATGAGCAGTTCTTC.

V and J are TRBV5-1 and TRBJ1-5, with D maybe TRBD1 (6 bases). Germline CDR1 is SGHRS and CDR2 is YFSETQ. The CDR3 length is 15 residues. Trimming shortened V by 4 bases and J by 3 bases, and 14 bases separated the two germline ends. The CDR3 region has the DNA TGCGCCAGCAGCGGGACGGACAGCTACAATCAGCCCCAGCATTTT. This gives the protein CASSGTDSYNQPQHF.